The next 9 T cell receptor beta chains were all read from a single sample in a study of blood T cell repertoires in COVID-19. Only in-frame clones appear in the TCRdb table, and some are missing; sequencing was by immunoSEQ multiplex PCR. The table lists approximately 440,000 clones, about 90% of them singletons. Sequenced: PBMCs or T cells enriched from blood (not recorded which). The receptors here all came from a man between 18 and 29 years old who had recovered from COVID-19.

The genes are TRBV29-1 and TRBJ2-1; TRBD2 is a possible D gene (5 bases). V lost 1 base and J lost 8, with 12 bases in between. Per the germline V gene, CDR1 is SQVTM and CDR2 is ANQGSEA. This CDR3 comprises 13 residues. The chain's CDR3 is CSVEGGFGDEQFF. The CDR3 bases are TGCAGCGTTGAAGGTGGGTTCGGGGATGAGCAGTTCTTC.

This chain links TRBV18 with TRBJ2-7, with TRBD2 identical over 13 bases. Per germline, CDR1 KGHSH and CDR2 LQKENI. The length of the CDR3 is 15 residues. Unmatched junction bases numbered 2, after V lost 3 bases and J lost 3 bases. The CDR3 here is CASSPGTSGNYEQYF. The DNA of the CDR3 is TGTGCCAGCTCACCGGGGACTAGCGGGAACTACGAGCAGTACTTC.

The rearrangement links TRBV7-2 to TRBJ2-7; 9 positions match TRBD1. The CDR3 is made up of 14 amino acids. CDR1 is SGHTA, CDR2 FQGNSA, per germline. The junction had 6 bases not matched to a gene; V was cut back by 5 bases and J by 4 bases. For the CDR3, the DNA is TGTGCCAGCAGCGCCGGGACAGGGTGGTACGAGCAGTACTTC. The encoded protein is CASSAGTGWYEQYF.

This clone was seen just once. DNA for the CDR3: TGTGCCAGCAGATCCGGGGGAAACACCATATATTTT. Encoded protein: CASRSGGNTIYF. The rearrangement links TRBV7-9 to TRBJ1-3; D is uncertain. The CDR3 has 12 residues. V lost 6 bases, J lost 4 bases, and 7 bases lay in between. CDR1 and CDR2 from the germline V gene are SEHNR and FQNEAQ (reference sequence).

The chain couples TRBV19 to TRBJ2-1, with TRBD2 identical over 8 bases. The V and J ends lost 4 bases and 10 bases, in that order; junction bases with no gene match: 6. This CDR3 comprises 13 residues. In germline, CDR1 is LNHDA, CDR2 SQIVND (reference sequence). DNA of the CDR3: TGTGCCAGTAGTAACGGGAGGGCATTCGAGCAGTTCTTC. Protein: CASSNGRAFEQFF.

The V gene is TRBV19, the J gene TRBJ2-3; D is uncertain. This CDR3 region has 16 residues. V lost 4 bases to trimming and J lost 0 bases, with 14 bases between them. The germline V gene has CDR1 LNHDA and CDR2 SQIVND (reference sequence). The CDR3 here is CASSKETRSSTDTQYF. CDR3 nucleotides: TGTGCCAGTAGTAAGGAGACCCGATCTAGCACAGATACGCAGTATTTT.

The chain uses TRBV10-3 and TRBJ2-5, with D maybe TRBD2 (7 bases). V shed 0 bases and J shed 5 bases, with 16 bases lying between them. The CDR3 consists of 16 residues. In germline, CDR1 is ENHRY, CDR2 SYGVKD. DNA of the CDR3: TGTGCCATCAGTGAGTCGGGGGGGCGAAGGAAGGAGACCCAGTACTTC. It translates to CAISESGGRRKETQYF.

The chain recombines TRBV4-1 with TRBJ2-7; 7 positions match TRBD2. This CDR3 has 14 amino acids. Germline V CDR1 and CDR2: MGHRA, YSYEKL. The V segment lost 3 bases and the J segment 2 bases; nucleotides outside the gene matches: 4. The CDR3 DNA follows: TGCGCCAGCAGCCAGGGGGGGTTAGCCTACGAGCAGTACTTC. Translating gives CASSQGGLAYEQYF.

The chain recombines TRBV27 with TRBJ1-1, with a weak D call TRBD1 (6 bases). The CDR3 has 13 amino acids. Between the trimmed V and J ends, which lost 8 bases and 3 bases, there was a span of 13 bases. The germline CDR1 and CDR2 sequences are MNHEY and SMNVEV (reference sequence). This CDR3 reads CASAKTGYTEAFF. The DNA of the CDR3 is TGTGCCAGCGCCAAGACAGGTTACACTGAAGCTTTCTTT.